This T cell receptor beta chain was observed in a study of neoadjuvant nivolumab and ipilimumab in lung cancer (dated by TCRdb to the early 2020s). Describing the broader study: Intravenous nivolumab was dosed at 3 mg/kg on days 1, 15 and 29, and in the combination arm ipilimumab 1 mg/kg was added on day 1 only. For each study arm, the primary endpoint of the trial was the rate of major pathologic response (MPR) in the intention-to-treat population. TCR repertoires in pretherapy (baseline) peripheral blood were compared with TCR repertoires in tumors resected at surgery after neoadjuvant immune checkpoint blockade. A total of roughly 45 patients with operable NSCLC were treated in the trial, with about 23 randomized to nivolumab monotherapy and approximately 21 randomized to nivolumab plus ipilimumab. Matched pretherapy and resected tumor pairs were analyzed for seven patients: four treated with nivolumab and three with nivolumab plus ipilimumab.

The CDR3 sequence holds 12 residues, the cysteine and phenylalanine included. Just CDR3 DNA is preserved here, 36 bases in frame from base 1. CDR1 and CDR2 (SGHTA, FQGNSA) derive from the germline V gene. Trimming removed 5 bases from V and 7 bases from J; the gene matches leave 4 bases unexplained. The library was prepared using the immunoSEQ multiplex PCR assay. In the original analysis: Repertoires were summarized by richness and clonality, and significantly expanded and contracted clones were identified between pre- and post-therapy samples. In TCRdb, the immuneACCESS table is reduced to in-frame sequences with V and J assigned. These tables do not hold every clone; where another copy was compared, an unresolved V gene accounts for under half, and the others remain unexplained. V, J and clone size derive from that table, while D and trimming were established from the DNA sequence. This sample holds 25,000 to 30,000 clones; around 76% were observed only once. The ten largest clones add up to about 20% of the sample.

What this sample's time point label stands for: at surgical resection after neoadjuvant nivolumab +/- ipilimumab. The samples were taken from NEOSTAR, a phase 2 randomized trial in operable NSCLC that tested neoadjuvant nivolumab or nivolumab plus ipilimumab, followed by surgery. The paper's findings and limits, for the study overall: Richness in tumors resected after neoadjuvant therapy showed a positive correlation with pretherapy blood TCR richness (Spearman R ≈ 0.79). No significant correlation was found between TCR clonality and pathologic tumor regression, and only one major-pathologic-response sample was available for the clonality analysis. TCR sequencing was performed in a small number of samples. TCR richness and clonality were greater in resected tumors than in tumor-adjacent uninvolved lung, and increases were seen in more dual-therapy-treated tumors. From pretherapy to surgery, tumor T-cell richness and clonality went up in three of three dual-therapy tumors, versus only two of four nivolumab-treated tumors.

Regarding this clone: The target of this receptor is not known. Base qualities are not at hand, and no much larger clone is one base apart.

The sequence links TRBV7-2 to TRBJ1-2; 7 junctional bases match TRBD1. Sample: tumor tissue, taken after neoadjuvant nivolumab, alone or with ipilimumab, at or shortly before surgery. This clonotype was sampled from an adult with non-small cell lung cancer. The DNA sequence is as follows: TGTGCCAGCAGCAAAGACAGGGTTGGCTACACCTTC. Its translation is CASSKDRVGYTF.